This entry describes one T cell receptor beta chain. Using genomic DNA as the template, TCR beta VDJ and CDR3 profiling was carried out. MiXCR, run by TCRdb on the reads, gives a single entry per CDR3 protein. The table shows some 82,000 distinct CDR3 sequences, with around 42% occurring only once. The data were taken from a study of CD8+CD57+ T cells in acquired aplastic anemia. The overall study: The mean DNA yield obtained from sorted CD4+ and CD8+ cells came to 3 to 3.5 ug.

This CDR3 contains 14 residues. J gave up 4 bases and V 5 bases, and 3 bases lay outside the gene matches. Looked up from germline, CDR1 is MRHNA and CDR2 is SNTAGT. The TCR was taken from a human donor in good health, serving as a control. The V gene is TRBV6-4, the J gene TRBJ2-2; 8 bases are a match to TRBD1. Sequencing used sorted CD4+, CD8+, or CD8+CD57+ T cells (not recorded which) from PBMCs. CDR3 nucleotide sequence: TGTGCCAGCAGTCCTACAGGGGGCACCGGGGAGCTGTTTTTT. Translated, it gives CASSPTGGTGELFF.